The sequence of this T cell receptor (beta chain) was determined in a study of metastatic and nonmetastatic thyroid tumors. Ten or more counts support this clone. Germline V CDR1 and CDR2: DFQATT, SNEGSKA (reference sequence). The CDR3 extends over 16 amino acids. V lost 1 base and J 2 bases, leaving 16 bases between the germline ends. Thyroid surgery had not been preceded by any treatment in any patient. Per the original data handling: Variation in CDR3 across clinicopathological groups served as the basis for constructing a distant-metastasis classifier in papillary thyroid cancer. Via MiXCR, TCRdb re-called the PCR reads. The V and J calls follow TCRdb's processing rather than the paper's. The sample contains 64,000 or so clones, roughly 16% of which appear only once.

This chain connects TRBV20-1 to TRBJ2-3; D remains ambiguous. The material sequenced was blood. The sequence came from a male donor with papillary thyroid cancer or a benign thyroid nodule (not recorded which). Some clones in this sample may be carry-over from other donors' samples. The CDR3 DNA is TGCAGTGCTAGAGCTCCGACTGACGGAGACACAGATACGCAGTATTTT. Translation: CSARAPTDGDTDTQYF.